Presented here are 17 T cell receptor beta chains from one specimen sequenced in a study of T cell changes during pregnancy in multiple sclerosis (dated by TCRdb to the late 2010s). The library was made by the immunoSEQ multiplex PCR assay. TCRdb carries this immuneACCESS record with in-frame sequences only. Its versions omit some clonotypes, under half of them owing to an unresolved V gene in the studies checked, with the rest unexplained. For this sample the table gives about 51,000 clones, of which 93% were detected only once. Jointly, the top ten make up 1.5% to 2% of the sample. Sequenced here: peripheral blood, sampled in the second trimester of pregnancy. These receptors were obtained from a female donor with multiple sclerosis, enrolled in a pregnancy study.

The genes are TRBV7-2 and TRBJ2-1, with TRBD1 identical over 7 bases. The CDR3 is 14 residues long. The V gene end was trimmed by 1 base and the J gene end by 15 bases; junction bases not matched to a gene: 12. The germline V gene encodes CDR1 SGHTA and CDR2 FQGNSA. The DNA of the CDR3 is TGTGCCAGCAGCTTAGGGGTTTCGACAGGGCCCCCGTTCTTC. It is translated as CASSLGVSTGPPFF.

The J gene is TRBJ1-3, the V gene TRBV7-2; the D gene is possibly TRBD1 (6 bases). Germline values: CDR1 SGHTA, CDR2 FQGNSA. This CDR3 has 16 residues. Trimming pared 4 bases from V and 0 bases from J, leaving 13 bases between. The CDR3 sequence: CASSSFRGLSGNTIYF. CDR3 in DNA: TGTGCCAGCAGCTCGTTCAGGGGTCTCTCTGGAAACACCATATATTTT.

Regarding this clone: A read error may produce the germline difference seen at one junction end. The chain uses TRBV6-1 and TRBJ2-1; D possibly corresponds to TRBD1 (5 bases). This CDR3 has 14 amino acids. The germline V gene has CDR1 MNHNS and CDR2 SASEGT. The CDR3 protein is CASSPQGSDNEQFF. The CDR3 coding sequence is TGTGCCAGCAGTCCCCAGGGCTCCGACAATGAGCAGTTCTTC.

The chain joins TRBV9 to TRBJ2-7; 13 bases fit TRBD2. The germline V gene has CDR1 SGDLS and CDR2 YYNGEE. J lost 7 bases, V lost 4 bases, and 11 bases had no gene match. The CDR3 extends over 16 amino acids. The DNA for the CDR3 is TGTGCCAGCAGCTACACGGGACTAGCGGGATCACGGGAGCAGTACTTC. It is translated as CASSYTGLAGSREQYF.

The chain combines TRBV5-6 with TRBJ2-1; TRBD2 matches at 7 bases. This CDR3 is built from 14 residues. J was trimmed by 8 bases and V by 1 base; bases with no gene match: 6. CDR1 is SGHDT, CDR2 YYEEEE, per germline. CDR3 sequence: CASSLTGGLDEQFF. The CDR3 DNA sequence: TGTGCCAGCAGCTTGACGGGAGGACTCGATGAGCAGTTCTTC. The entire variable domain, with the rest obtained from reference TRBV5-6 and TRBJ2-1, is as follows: DAGVTQSPTHLIKTRGQQVTLRCSPKSGHDTVSWYQQALGQGPQFIFQYYEEEERQRGNFPDRFSGHQFPNYSSELNVNALLLGDSALYLCASSLTGGLDEQFFGPGTRLTVL.

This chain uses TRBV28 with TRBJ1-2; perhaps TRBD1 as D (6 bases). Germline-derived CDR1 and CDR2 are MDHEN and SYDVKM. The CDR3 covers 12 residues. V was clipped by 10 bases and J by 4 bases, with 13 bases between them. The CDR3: CAIRTGSYGYTF. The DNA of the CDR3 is TGTGCCATCCGAACAGGGAGCTATGGCTACACCTTC.

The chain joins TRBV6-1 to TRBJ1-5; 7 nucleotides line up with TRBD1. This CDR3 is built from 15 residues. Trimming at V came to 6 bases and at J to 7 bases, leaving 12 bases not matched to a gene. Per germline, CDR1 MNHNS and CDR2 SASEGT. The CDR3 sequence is CASSQDREIRQPQHF. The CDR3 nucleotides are TGTGCCAGCAGCCAAGACAGGGAGATCAGGCAGCCCCAGCATTTT.

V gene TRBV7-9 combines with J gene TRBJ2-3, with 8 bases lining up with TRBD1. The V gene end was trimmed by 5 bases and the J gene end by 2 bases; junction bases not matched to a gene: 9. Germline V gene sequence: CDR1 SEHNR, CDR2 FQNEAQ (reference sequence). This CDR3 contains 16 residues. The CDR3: CASSPPGTGHTDTQYF. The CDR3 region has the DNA TGTGCCAGCAGCCCTCCCGGGACAGGTCACACAGATACGCAGTATTTT.

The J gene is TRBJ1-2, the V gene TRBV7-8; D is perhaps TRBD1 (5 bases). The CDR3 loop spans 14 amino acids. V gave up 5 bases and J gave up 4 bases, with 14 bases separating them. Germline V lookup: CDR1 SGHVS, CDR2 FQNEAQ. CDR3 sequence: CASSKDSGAYGYTF. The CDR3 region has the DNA TGTGCCAGCAGCAAAGACAGCGGGGCCTATGGCTACACCTTC.

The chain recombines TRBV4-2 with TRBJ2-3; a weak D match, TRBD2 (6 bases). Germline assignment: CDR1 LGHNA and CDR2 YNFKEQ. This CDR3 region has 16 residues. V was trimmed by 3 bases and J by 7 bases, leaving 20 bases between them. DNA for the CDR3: TGTGCCAGCAGCCAGCACCGGGACTCTCTATACTATACGCAGTATTTT. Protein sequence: CASSQHRDSLYYTQYF.

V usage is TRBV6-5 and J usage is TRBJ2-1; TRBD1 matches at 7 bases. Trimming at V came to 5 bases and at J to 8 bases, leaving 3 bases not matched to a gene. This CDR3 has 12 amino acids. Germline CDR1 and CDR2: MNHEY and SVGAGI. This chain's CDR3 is CASSNRGDEQFF. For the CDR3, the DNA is TGTGCCAGCAGTAACAGGGGCGATGAGCAGTTCTTC.

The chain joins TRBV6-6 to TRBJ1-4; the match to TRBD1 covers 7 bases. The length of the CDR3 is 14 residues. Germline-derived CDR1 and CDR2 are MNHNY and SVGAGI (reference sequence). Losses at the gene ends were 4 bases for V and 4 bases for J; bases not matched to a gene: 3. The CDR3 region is CASSWDSLNEKLFF. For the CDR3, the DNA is TGTGCCAGCAGTTGGGACAGCCTTAATGAAAAACTGTTTTTT.

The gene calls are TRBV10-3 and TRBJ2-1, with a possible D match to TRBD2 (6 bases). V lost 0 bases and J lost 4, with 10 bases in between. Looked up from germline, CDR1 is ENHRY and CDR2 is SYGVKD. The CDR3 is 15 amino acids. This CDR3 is CAISESRERYNEQFF. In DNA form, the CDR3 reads TGTGCCATCAGTGAGTCCCGGGAGAGGTACAATGAGCAGTTCTTC.

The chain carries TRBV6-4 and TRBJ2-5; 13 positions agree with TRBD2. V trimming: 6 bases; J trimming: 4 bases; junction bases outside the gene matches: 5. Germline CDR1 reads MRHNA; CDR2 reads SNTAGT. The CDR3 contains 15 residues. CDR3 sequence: CASSGLAGAAETQYF. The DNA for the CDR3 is TGTGCCAGCAGCGGACTAGCGGGAGCGGCAGAGACCCAGTACTTC.

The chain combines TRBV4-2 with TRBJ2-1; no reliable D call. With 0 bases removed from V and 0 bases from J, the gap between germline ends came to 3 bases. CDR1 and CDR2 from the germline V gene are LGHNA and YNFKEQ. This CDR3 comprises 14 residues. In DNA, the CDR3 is TGTGCCAGCAGCCAAGATCGCTCCTACAATGAGCAGTTCTTC. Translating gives CASSQDRSYNEQFF.

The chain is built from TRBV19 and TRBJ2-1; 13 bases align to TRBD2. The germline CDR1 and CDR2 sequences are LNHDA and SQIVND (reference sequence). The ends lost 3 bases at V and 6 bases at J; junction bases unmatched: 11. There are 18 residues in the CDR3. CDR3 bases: TGTGCCAGTAGTATGAAAAAACTAGCGGGAGGGCCCCTCAATGAGCAGTTCTTC. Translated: CASSMKKLAGGPLNEQFF. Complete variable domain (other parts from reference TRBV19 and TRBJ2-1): DGGITQSPKYLFRKEGQNVTLSCEQNLNHDAMYWYRQDPGQGLRLIYYSQIVNDFQKGDIAEGYSVSREKKESFPLTVTSAQKNPTAFYLCASSMKKLAGGPLNEQFFGPGTRLTVL.

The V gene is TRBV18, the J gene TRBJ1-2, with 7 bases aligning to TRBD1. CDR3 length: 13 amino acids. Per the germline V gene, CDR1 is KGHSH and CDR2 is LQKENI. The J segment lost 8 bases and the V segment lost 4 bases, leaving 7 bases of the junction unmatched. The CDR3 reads CASSQQGRDGYTF. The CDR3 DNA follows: TGTGCCAGCTCACAACAGGGGCGAGACGGCTACACCTTC.